This T cell receptor (beta chain) was identified during a study of cytomegalovirus exposure and HLA in healthy donors. Separate from the 666-subject first cohort, the approximately 120-subject validation cohort was the one that the donors belonged to. The CDR3 covers 14 residues. From germline, CDR1 is SGDLS and CDR2 YYNGEE. J was trimmed by 6 bases and V by 2 bases; bases with no gene match: 2. The protocol was immunoSEQ multiplex PCR, while the TCRdb copy is restricted to in-frame clones and leaves out a portion. The sample has 70,000 to 75,000 clones, approximately 94% seen once. This chain connects TRBV9 to TRBJ2-7; 13 bases line up with TRBD2. The sequenced material came from PBMCs. The receptor comes from a woman aged 18 to 35 in good health and CMV-seropositive. CDR3 coding DNA: TGTGCCAGCAGCGTTGGACTAGCGGGAGTCGAGCAGTACTTC. It encodes CASSVGLAGVEQYF.